What follows are 14 T cell receptor beta chains derived from one specimen sequenced in a study of neurological immune-mediated disorders (dated by TCRdb to the late 2010s). Libraries came from 5' RACE. Sequenced using an Illumina HiSeq 2500. The public reads were quality trimmed at Q25 with fastp and then assembled into clones with MiXCR by TCRdb, keeping productive beta chains. Under each unique CDR3 protein, matching rows form one entry showing the most common genes and DNA. The sample records tens of thousands of distinct CDR3 sequences, roughly 15% of which are singletons. The leading ten clones occupy about 16% of the sample. Sample: PBMCs. The receptors stem from a woman between 40 and 50 years old in good health.

This clonotype occurred many times. The chain links TRBV6-1 to TRBJ2-7; unclear D gene. Germline V gene lookup returns CDR1 MNHNS and CDR2 SASEGT. The CDR3 extends over 11 amino acids. V lost 2 bases and J lost 6, with 5 bases in between. The CDR3 coding sequence is TGTGCCAGCAGTGAATATTCCGAGCAGTACGTC. Protein sequence: CASSEYSEQYV.

At least ten counts were recorded for this clonotype. This rearrangement joins TRBV7-9 to TRBJ1-2; 9 bases are shared with TRBD1. The CDR3 covers 17 residues. The trim removed 2 bases at V and 0 bases at J, leaving 7 bases unmatched. CDR1 and CDR2 from the germline V gene are SEHNR and FQNEAQ (reference sequence). The CDR3 region has the DNA TGTGCCAGCAGCTTACGGTTAGGGACAGGGCCTAACTATGGCTACACCTTC. It translates to CASSLRLGTGPNYGYTF. The variable domain in full, completed from reference TRBV7-9 and TRBJ1-2, reads DTGVSQNPRHKITKRGQNVTFRCDPISEHNRLYWYRQTLGQGPEFLTYFQNEAQLEKSRLLSDRFSAERPKGSFSTLEIQRTEQGDSAMYLCASSLRLGTGPNYGYTFGSGTRLTVV.

There are many counts of this clonotype. The chain employs TRBV5-6 and TRBJ2-5; tentative D call: TRBD2 (6 bases). V was pared by 6 bases and J by 5 bases, with 17 bases between. The V gene's germline CDR1 is SGHDT and CDR2 YYEEEE. There are 14 residues in the CDR3. The CDR3 sequence is CASTNPGETETQYF. Written as DNA, the CDR3 is TGTGCCAGCACTAACCCGGGGGAAACGGAGACCCAGTACTTC.

This clonotype occurred many times. The V and J genes are TRBV20-1 and TRBJ2-7; TRBD1 might be the D (6 bases). Germline-derived CDR1 and CDR2 are DFQATT and SNEGSKA (reference sequence). The CDR3 loop spans 12 amino acids. Trimming cost V 2 bases and J 4 bases, with 9 bases left between them. CDR3 coding DNA: TGCAGTGCTAGACGGACAGAATACGAGCAGTACGTC. Amino acids: CSARRTEYEQYV.

This clonotype was recorded many times. The rearrangement links TRBV4-3 to TRBJ1-3; 9 positions agree with TRBD1. There are 17 residues in the CDR3. Looked up from germline, CDR1 is LGHNA and CDR2 is YSLEER. J lost 4 bases, V lost 0 bases, and 7 bases had no gene match. The CDR3 loop reads CASSQDPTGGEGNTIYF. The CDR3 DNA reads as TGCGCCAGCAGCCAAGATCCGACAGGGGGGGAAGGAAACACCATATATTTT.

The table lists this clonotype with many counts. The gene calls are TRBV29-1 and TRBJ2-7; D assignment may be TRBD1 or TRBD2 (6 bases each). V dropped 3 bases and J dropped 9 bases, with 21 bases sitting between them. The CDR3 totals 14 residues. Germline values: CDR1 SQVTM, CDR2 ANQGSEA. CDR3 nucleotide sequence: TGCAGCGTTGAGGGACACTCGACAGGAGCGGGGCAGTACTTC. Translating gives CSVEGHSTGAGQYF.

The chain carries TRBV20-1 and TRBJ2-1; D perhaps matches TRBD2 (6 bases). Germline V gene sequence: CDR1 DFQATT, CDR2 SNEGSKA (reference sequence). The V gene lost 6 bases and the J gene lost 7 bases, with 13 bases spanning the gap. The CDR3 contains 12 residues. CDR3 in amino acids: CSAPGTGNEQFF. The CDR3 DNA follows: TGCAGTGCCCCCGGGACTGGGAATGAGCAGTTCTTC.

The sample holds many counts of this clonotype. CDR3 in amino acids: CSALRTGEDGYTF. The CDR3 nucleotides read TGCAGTGCTCTAAGGACAGGGGAGGACGGCTACACCTTC. The V call is TRBV20-1, the J call TRBJ1-2, with 9 bases that match TRBD1. Germline assignment: CDR1 DFQATT and CDR2 SNEGSKA (reference sequence). The ends lost 5 bases at V and 8 bases at J; junction bases unmatched: 9. The CDR3 is 13 residues long.

This clonotype was seen repeatedly, ten times or more. The chain uses TRBV20-1 and TRBJ2-5, with 11 bases aligning to TRBD2. The CDR3 consists of 15 residues. CDR1 is DFQATT, CDR2 SNEGSKA, per germline (reference sequence). The junction had 3 bases not matched to a gene; V was cut back by 2 bases and J by 1 base. The CDR3 loop is CSARTSGGFQETQYF. In DNA form, the CDR3 reads TGCAGTGCTAGAACTAGCGGGGGATTCCAAGAGACCCAGTACTTC.

This clonotype showed up many times. This sequence joins TRBV3-1 and TRBJ1-1; D ambiguous. CDR3 length equals 14 residues. Trimming stripped 4 bases from V and 9 bases from J, with 18 bases between. Germline loops: CDR1 LGHDT, CDR2 YNNKEL (reference sequence). CDR3 in DNA: TGTGCCAGCAGCCCTACTGTTTCGGGTGAGAAAGCTTTCTTT. Its protein product is CASSPTVSGEKAFF.

In this sample, this clonotype turned up many times. The V and J genes are TRBV6-2 or TRBV6-3 and TRBJ2-2, with 12 nucleotides matching TRBD2. CDR1 and CDR2 (germline): MNHEY, SVGEGT. V was pared by 0 bases and J by 3 bases, with 5 bases of the junction left unmatched. The CDR3 sequence is 18 residues long. CDR3 sequence: CASSYSTSGGRDTGELFF. CDR3 nucleotides: TGTGCCAGCAGTTACTCGACTAGCGGGGGCCGTGACACCGGGGAGCTGTTTTTT.

This clonotype was detected ten times or more. The junction departs from the called germline gene at one end, perhaps through a read error. This chain connects TRBV19 to TRBJ1-2; D is unclear. This CDR3 contains 15 residues. Germline values: CDR1 LNHDA, CDR2 SQIVND (reference sequence). CDR3 protein: CASRRSRGPKYGYTF. The CDR3 DNA sequence: TGTGCCAGTCGTCGATCGCGTGGGCCTAAATATGGCTACACCTTC. Looking up the rest from reference TRBV19 and TRBJ1-2 gives the full variable domain: DGGITQSPKYLFRKEGQNVTLSCEQNLNHDAMYWYRQDPGQGLRLIYYSQIVNDFQKGDIAEGYSVSREKKESFPLTVTSAQKNPTAFYLCASRRSRGPKYGYTFGSGTRLTVV.

This clonotype occurred many times. This rearrangement joins TRBV20-1 to TRBJ2-7; D not certain. V lost 1 base and J 6 bases, leaving 10 bases between the germline ends. CDR1 DFQATT and CDR2 SNEGSKA come from the germline V gene (reference sequence). The CDR3 has 12 residues. The CDR3 here is CSARGQVGEQYV. Written as DNA, the CDR3 is TGCAGTGCTAGAGGTCAAGTCGGCGAGCAGTACGTC.

V is TRBV6-2 or TRBV6-3 and J is TRBJ1-1, with D hard to call. Germline CDR1 is MNHEY and CDR2 is SVGEGT. CDR3 length: 14 residues. The V end was cut by 4 bases, the J end by 10 bases, with 19 bases between. The CDR3 DNA reads as TGTGCCAGCAGTTTCAACCGACCTACAGAAGGAGCTTTCTTT. Protein sequence: CASSFNRPTEGAFF.